This is a list of T cell receptor beta chains from one sample in a study of cytomegalovirus exposure and HLA in healthy donors. Sequencing used immunoSEQ multiplex PCR; TCRdb keeps in-frame clones, though not all of them. This sample has over 200,000 clones, with about 89% found just once. What was sequenced was PBMCs. Receptors were obtained from a woman aged 18 to 35 in good health and CMV-seronegative. Both conserved end residues are part of each CDR3. A D gene is named only where the DNA matches it firmly. Some rows have no size entry. The others give once, few or many, or a class for an expanded clone.

d_call,clone_size,v_call,j_call,cdr3_aa,cdr3_nt
NA,NA,TRBV7-9,TRBJ1-5,CASSLGQEINQPQHF,TGTGCCAGCAGCTTAGGGCAGGAAATCAATCAGCCCCAGCATTTT
NA,once,TRBV5-4,TRBJ1-1,CASSLPPGERTEAFF,TGTGCCAGCAGCTTGCCGCCAGGGGAAAGAACTGAAGCTTTCTTT
TRBD1,NA,TRBV2,TRBJ2-2,CASSRDRVNTGELFF,TGTGCCAGCAGTCGGGACAGGGTCAACACCGGGGAGCTGTTTTTT
TRBD2,few,TRBV27,TRBJ2-7,CASSALAGGRDEQYF,TGTGCCAGCAGTGCACTAGCGGGAGGAAGAGACGAGCAGTACTTC
NA,NA,TRBV11-2,TRBJ1-1,CASSLGLRTEAFF,TGTGCCAGCAGCTTAGGTCTGAGGACTGAAGCTTTCTTT
NA,NA,TRBV28,TRBJ2-1,CASSLALGGRYNEQFF,TGTGCCAGCAGTTTAGCTCTTGGAGGACGATACAATGAGCAGTTCTTC
TRBD1,NA,TRBV25-1,TRBJ1-5,CASSEGQGHSNQPQHF,TGTGCCAGCAGTGAGGGACAGGGCCATAGCAATCAGCCCCAGCATTTT
NA,NA,TRBV19,TRBJ2-3,CASRSLFGQISSTDTQYF,TGTGCCAGTAGATCCCTTTTTGGACAGATTTCTAGCACAGATACGCAGTATTTT
TRBD1,NA,TRBV7-9,TRBJ2-7,CASSPKLWTGRTYEQYF,TGTGCCAGCAGCCCGAAACTATGGACAGGACGAACCTACGAGCAGTACTTC
NA,NA,TRBV18,TRBJ1-1,CASSPSGHRTEAFF,TGTGCCAGCTCACCGTCGGGACATCGGACTGAAGCTTTCTTT
NA,NA,TRBV15,TRBJ2-2,CATRSAGAGRELFF,TGTGCCACCAGAAGCGCAGGGGCAGGAAGGGAGCTGTTTTTT
NA,NA,TRBV11-2,TRBJ2-5,CASSLVNQETQYF,TGTGCCAGCAGCTTAGTTAACCAAGAGACCCAGTACTTC
NA,NA,TRBV27,TRBJ1-5,CASQPTARGSNQPQHF,TGTGCCAGCCAGCCGACTGCGAGAGGTAGCAATCAGCCCCAGCATTTT
TRBD1,NA,TRBV2,TRBJ1-5,CASRIQGAGSNQPQHF,TGTGCCAGCCGGATACAGGGGGCAGGGAGCAATCAGCCCCAGCATTTT
NA,NA,TRBV19,TRBJ1-5,CASSIVRDSNQPQHF,TGTGCCAGTAGTATAGTGAGGGATAGCAATCAGCCCCAGCATTTT
TRBD1,NA,TRBV7-9,TRBJ1-4,CASSRQGTNEKLFF,TGTGCCAGCAGCCGACAGGGCACTAATGAAAAACTGTTTTTT
NA,once,TRBV5-1,TRBJ2-7,CASSLDLNRVSEQYF,TGCGCCAGCAGCTTGGATCTTAACAGGGTAAGCGAGCAGTACTTC
NA,NA,TRBV4-2,TRBJ1-3,CASSHGRVGGGNTIYF,TGTGCCAGCAGCCATGGAAGAGTAGGGGGTGGAAACACCATATATTTT
NA,NA,TRBV15,TRBJ1-6,CATSSYAHSSYNSPLHF,TGTGCCACCAGCAGCTACGCCCATAGCTCCTATAATTCACCCCTCCACTTT
NA,NA,TRBV6-1,TRBJ2-3,CASSRGASTDTQYF,TGTGCCAGCAGTCGGGGGGCAAGCACAGATACGCAGTATTTT
NA,few,TRBV18,TRBJ1-6,CASSPTGFDSPLHF,TGTGCCAGCTCACCGACGGGTTTTGATTCACCCCTCCACTTT
TRBD2,NA,TRBV5-1,TRBJ2-7,CASSLTSGRNEQYF,TGCGCCAGCAGCTTGACTAGCGGGAGGAACGAGCAGTACTTC
NA,NA,TRBV6-5,TRBJ2-2,CASTFQGGFPGELFF,TGTGCCAGCACATTTCAGGGAGGTTTTCCCGGGGAGCTGTTTTTT